This T cell receptor beta chain originates from a study of T cell clones after liver transplantation. Unmatched junction bases numbered 5, after V lost 0 bases and J lost 6 bases. The CDR3 length is 15 residues. The germline gives CDR1 MNHEY, CDR2 SVGAGI. Sequencing was performed with immunoSEQ multiplex PCR; in TCRdb, only in-frame clones are kept and a portion is missing. The sample records more than 100,000 clones, about 86% being singletons. The sequencing used CD4+ T cells from blood, collected around 48 months after liver transplant. This chain links TRBV6-5 with TRBJ1-3; 7 bases map to TRBD1. This receptor was taken from a human patient who received a liver transplant. A share of the T cells may be of graft donor origin. CDR3 sequence reads: CASSYSPGQQNTIYF. The CDR3 DNA reads TGTGCCAGCAGTTACTCTCCGGGACAGCAAAACACCATATATTTT.